This T cell receptor (beta chain) came from a study of blood T cell repertoires in COVID-19. Overall study context: Material from acute and convalescent COVID-19 was sourced from the United States, Italy and Spain. Sample material is recorded as cDNA or gDNA derived from T cells, B-cell-depleted T cells, or PBMCs.

Per the original methods: Amplifying reference gene primers gave estimates of nucleated cell counts. Assay used: immunoSEQ multiplex PCR; TCRdb lists only in-frame clones, some missing. Clone size and the V and J calls come from that table; the DNA yielded D and trimming. The sample lists roughly 240,000 clones; roughly four fifths were seen once. This CDR3 is 12 amino acids long. Germline-derived CDR1 and CDR2 are MDHEN and SYDVKM. V lost 4 bases and J 9 bases, leaving 9 bases between the germline ends. What was sequenced was peripheral blood. The J gene is TRBJ1-4, the V gene TRBV28; no definite D call. The source of this sequence is a woman in her 70s with acute or convalescent COVID-19. Here the CDR3 DNA reads TGTGCCAGCAGTTCAACGAGGAAAAAACTGTTTTTT. Translated: CASSSTRKKLFF.